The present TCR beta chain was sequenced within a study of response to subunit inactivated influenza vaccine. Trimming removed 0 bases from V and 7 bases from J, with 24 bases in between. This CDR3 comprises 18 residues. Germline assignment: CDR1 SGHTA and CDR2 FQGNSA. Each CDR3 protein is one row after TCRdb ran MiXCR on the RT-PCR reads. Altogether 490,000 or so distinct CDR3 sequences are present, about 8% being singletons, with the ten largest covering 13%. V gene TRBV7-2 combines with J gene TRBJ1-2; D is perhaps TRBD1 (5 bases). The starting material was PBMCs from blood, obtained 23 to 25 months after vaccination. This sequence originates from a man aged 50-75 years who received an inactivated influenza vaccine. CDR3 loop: CASSLAFLVAGTRGGYTF. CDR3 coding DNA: TGTGCCAGCAGCTTAGCATTTCTTGTGGCGGGAACTAGGGGTGGCTACACCTTC.